The sequence of this TCR beta chain was determined in a study of T cell responses to AZD1222 COVID-19 vaccine. Overall study results and limits: Vaccine-associated CD4 TCRs ranged over spike, dominating at 160-218 and 743-854. Clonal diversity was possibly underestimated, and the donors were mostly white British, with more females. Among AZD1222 vaccinees, only six were seropositive at baseline. Reportedly, close to half of spike-specific TCRs are directed against unmutated variant regions.

Concerning this clone itself: The antigen remains undetermined.

Libraries were prepared by immunoSEQ multiplex PCR; TCRdb keeps only in-frame clonotypes and omits some of them. The data contain 150,000 to 250,000 clones, roughly 92% of them seen just once; the ten biggest clones take up approximately 1%. The CDR3 extends over 15 amino acids. The V and J ends lost 5 bases and 4 bases, in that order; junction bases with no gene match: 5. Germline CDR1 is SGHVS and CDR2 is FQNEAQ. The sample consisted of peripheral blood, taken 28 days after the second AZD1222 dose. The chain links TRBV7-8 to TRBJ2-1; 10 bases line up with TRBD2. This sequence was found in an adult who received the AZD1222 COVID-19 vaccine. The CDR3, as DNA: TGTGCCAGCAGCCGTGGACTAGCGGAATACAATGAGCAGTTCTTC. Its protein product is CASSRGLAEYNEQFF.